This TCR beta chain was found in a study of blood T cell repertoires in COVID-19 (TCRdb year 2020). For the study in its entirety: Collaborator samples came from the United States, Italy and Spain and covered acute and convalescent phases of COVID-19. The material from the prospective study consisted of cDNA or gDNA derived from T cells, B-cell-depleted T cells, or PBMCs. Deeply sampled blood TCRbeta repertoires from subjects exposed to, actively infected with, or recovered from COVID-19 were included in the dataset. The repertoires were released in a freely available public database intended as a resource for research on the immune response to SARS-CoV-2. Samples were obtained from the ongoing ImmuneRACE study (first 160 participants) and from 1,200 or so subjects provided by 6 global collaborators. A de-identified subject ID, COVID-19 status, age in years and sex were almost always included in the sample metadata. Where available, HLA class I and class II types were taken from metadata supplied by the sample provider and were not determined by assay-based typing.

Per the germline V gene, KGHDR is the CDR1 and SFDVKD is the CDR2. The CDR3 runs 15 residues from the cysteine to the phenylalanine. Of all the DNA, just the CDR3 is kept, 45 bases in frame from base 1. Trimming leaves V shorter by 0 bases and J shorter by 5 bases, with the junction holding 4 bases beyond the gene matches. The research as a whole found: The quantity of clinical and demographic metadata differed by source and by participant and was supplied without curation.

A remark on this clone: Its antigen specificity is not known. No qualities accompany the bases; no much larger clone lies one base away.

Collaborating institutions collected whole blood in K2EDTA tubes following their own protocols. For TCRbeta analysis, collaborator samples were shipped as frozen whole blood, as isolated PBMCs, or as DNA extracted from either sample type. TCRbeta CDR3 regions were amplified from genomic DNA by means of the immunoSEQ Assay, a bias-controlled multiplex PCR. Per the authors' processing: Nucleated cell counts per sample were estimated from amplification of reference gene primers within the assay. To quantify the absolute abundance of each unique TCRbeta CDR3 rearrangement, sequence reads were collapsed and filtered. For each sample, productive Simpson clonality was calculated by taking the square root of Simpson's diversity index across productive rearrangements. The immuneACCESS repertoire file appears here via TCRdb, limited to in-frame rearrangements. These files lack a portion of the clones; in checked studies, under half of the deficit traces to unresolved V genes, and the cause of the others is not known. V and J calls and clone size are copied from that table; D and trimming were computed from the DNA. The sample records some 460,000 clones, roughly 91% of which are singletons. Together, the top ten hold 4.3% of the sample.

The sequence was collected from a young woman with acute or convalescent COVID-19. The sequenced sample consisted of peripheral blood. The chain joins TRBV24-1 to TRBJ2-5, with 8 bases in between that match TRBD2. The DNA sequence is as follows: TGTGCCACCAGTGATTTGGCGGGGGGAGGGGAGACCCAGTACTTC. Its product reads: CATSDLAGGGETQYF.